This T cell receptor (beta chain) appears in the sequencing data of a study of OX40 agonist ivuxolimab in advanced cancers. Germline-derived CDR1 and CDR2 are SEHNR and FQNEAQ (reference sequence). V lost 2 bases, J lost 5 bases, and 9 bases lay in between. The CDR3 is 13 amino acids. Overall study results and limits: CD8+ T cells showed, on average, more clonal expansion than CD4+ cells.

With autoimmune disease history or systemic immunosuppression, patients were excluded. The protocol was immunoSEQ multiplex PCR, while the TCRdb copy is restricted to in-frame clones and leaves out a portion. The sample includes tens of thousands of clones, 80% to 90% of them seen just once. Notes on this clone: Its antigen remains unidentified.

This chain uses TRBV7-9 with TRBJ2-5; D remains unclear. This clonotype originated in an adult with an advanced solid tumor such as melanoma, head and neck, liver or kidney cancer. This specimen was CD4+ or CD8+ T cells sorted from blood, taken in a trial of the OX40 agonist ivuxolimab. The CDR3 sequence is CASSLSPWETQYF. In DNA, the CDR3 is TGTGCCAGCAGCTTATCTCCCTGGGAGACCCAGTACTTC.